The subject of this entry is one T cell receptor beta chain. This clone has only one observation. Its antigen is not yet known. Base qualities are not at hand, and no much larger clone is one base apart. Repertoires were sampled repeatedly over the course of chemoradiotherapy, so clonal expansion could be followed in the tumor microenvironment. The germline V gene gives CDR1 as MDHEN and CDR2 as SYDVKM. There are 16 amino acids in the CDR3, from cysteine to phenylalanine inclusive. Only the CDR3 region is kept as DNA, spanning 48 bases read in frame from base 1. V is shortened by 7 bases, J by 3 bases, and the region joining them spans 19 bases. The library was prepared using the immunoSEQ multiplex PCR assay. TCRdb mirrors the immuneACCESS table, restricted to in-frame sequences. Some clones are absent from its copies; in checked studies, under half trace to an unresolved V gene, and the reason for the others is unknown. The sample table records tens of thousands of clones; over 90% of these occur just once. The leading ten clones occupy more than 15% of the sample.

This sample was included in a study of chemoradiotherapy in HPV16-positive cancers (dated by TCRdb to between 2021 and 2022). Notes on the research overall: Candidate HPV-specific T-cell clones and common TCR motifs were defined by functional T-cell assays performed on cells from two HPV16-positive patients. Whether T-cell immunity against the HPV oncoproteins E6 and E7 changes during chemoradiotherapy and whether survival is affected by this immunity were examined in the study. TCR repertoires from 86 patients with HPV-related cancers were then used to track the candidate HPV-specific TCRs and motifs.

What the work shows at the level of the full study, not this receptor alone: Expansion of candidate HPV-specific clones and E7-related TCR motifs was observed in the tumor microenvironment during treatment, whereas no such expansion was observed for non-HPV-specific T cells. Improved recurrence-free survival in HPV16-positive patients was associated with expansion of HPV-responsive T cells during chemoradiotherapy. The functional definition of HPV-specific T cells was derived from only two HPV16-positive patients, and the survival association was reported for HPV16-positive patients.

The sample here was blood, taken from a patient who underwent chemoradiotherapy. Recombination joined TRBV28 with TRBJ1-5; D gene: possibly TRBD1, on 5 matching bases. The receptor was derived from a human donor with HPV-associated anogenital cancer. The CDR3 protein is CASTPTPAGINQPQHF. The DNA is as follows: TGTGCCAGCACCCCCACACCGGCAGGGATCAATCAGCCCCAGCATTTT.